The rows below give T cell receptor beta chains drawn from one sample of a study of blood T cell repertoires in COVID-19. Libraries were prepared by immunoSEQ multiplex PCR; TCRdb keeps only in-frame clonotypes and omits some of them. Here the sample spans 60,000 to 75,000 clones, around 80% being singletons. Specimen: peripheral blood. The receptors derive from a woman aged 65 to 85 with acute or convalescent COVID-19. The CDR3 runs from the conserved cysteine through the conserved F or W. The order of the fields is CDR3 length, V gene, CDR3 protein.

13	TRBV21-1	CARKRGGKDGYTF
14	TRBV29-1	CSVFTTGGGEKLFF
15	TRBV28	CASLEGTEKDSPLHF
15	TRBV5-6	CASSVDRGNNSPLHF
13	TRBV12-3/TRBV12-4	CASSLMDRGGYTF
15	TRBV6-5	CATRDRKGVYAEAFF
11	TRBV6-5	CASRRSYEQYF
15	TRBV5-3	CARSGRLLLTGELFF
13	TRBV12-5	CASAELVTGELFF
15	TRBV5-1	CASGREGSSYNEQFF
14	TRBV7-2	CASSLGTGYNEQFF
13	TRBV30	CAWTLGGNQPQHF
15	TRBV30	CAWSAPGGCTDTQYF
14	TRBV27	CASSLGGFGQPQHF
16	TRBV24-1	CATSDPGKGNTGELFF
15	TRBV4-1	CASSQEASGTDTQYF
15	TRBV6-1	CASSDWQGPYNEQFF
13	TRBV28	CASLGQGKYEQYF
13	TRBV11-2	CASSSDRATEAFF
16	TRBV7-2	CASSLGASGGRDTQYF
15	TRBV18	CASSPPGQVPYGYTF
14	TRBV28	CASSGDSSTDTQYF
15	TRBV30	CAWSPGTDSGNTIYF
14	TRBV7-2	CASSLGEGTDTQYF
15	TRBV5-4	CASSLDRASGGGTRF
16	TRBV18	CASSPTVTGSNYGYTF
11	TRBV12-3/TRBV12-4	CASSTYNEQFF
16	TRBV12-5	CASGLGSTGVNSPLHF
13	TRBV14	CASSGHQTYGYTF
11	TRBV2	CADSENTEAFF
15	TRBV18	CASSPGQGAREKLFF
14	TRBV5-1	CASSEGDSGNTIYF
13	TRBV19	CASTGQGNYGYTF
15	TRBV7-2	CASSLRTTTTGELFF
15	TRBV3-1/TRBV3-2	CASSHGTAQNQPQHF
16	TRBV7-2	CASSLAARGGSDTQYF
12	TRBV2	CASRLLAYEQYF
13	TRBV12-3/TRBV12-4	CASSWDSSDTQYF
13	TRBV11-2	CASSSSIDTEAFF
15	TRBV18	CASSPSTITNTEAFF
16	TRBV6-6	CASSHRGHIAKNIQYF
16	TRBV6-5	CASSYSSGGGTGTQYF
12	TRBV6-5	CASRERADEAFF
16	TRBV7-2	CASSLTSGGPGETQYF
13	TRBV5-5	CASSLTVDYGYTF
14	TRBV29-1	CSVGRDFSTDTQYF
20	TRBV6-1	CASSGMSWNSVETKRSEAFF
15	TRBV6-1	CASSERTLWGYEQYF
14	TRBV5-6	CASSSGQYNYEQYF
17	TRBV4-3	CASSQDLAGASQETQYF
16	TRBV19	CASSPTLAGGRETQYF
13	TRBV11-3	CASSFGGAETQYF
14	TRBV6-5	CASSYGTGNTEAFF
13	TRBV7-2	CASSFGRSYEQYF
16	TRBV4-3	CASSQDPGTGGSGYTF